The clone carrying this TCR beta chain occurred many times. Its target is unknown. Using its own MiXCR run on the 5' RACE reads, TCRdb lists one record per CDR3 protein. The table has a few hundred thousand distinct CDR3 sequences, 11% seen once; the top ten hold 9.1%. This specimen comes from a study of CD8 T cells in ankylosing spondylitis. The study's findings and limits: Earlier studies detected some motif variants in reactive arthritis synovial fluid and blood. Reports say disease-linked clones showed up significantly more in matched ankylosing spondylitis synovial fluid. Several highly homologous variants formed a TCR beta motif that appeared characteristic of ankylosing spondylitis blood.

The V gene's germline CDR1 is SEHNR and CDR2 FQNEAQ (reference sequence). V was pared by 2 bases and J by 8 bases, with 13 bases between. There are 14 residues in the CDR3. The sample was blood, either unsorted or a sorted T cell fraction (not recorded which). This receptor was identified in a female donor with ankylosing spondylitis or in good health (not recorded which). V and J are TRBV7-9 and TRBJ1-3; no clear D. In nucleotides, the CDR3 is TGTGCCAGCAGCTTAATAGGAGTACATGACACCATATATTTT. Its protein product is CASSLIGVHDTIYF.